The clone carrying this T cell receptor (beta chain) appeared a single time. Its target is unknown. The CDR3 consists of 15 residues. V was pared by 6 bases and J by 2 bases, with 10 bases of the junction left unmatched. Germline V gives CDR1 MDHEN, CDR2 SYDVKM. This sample was taken from a study of cytomegalovirus exposure and HLA in healthy donors. Study information: The 95 to 150 validation repertoires were produced on the same platform as the roughly 700 repertoires of the first cohort. This was reported in a later analysis.

This table comes from immunoSEQ multiplex PCR, and its TCRdb copy is limited to in-frame clones, with some not included. The table shows some 130,000 clones, with about 83% occurring only once. Findings and caveats of the study: It was reportedly the case that the classifier diagnosed cytomegalovirus status with high specificity and sensitivity.

The sequence was collected from a woman in her 30s in good health and CMV-seronegative. The chain recombines TRBV28 with TRBJ2-7; 7 bases match TRBD1. Input material: PBMCs. CDR3 protein: CASSWGGTEAYEQYF. The DNA of the CDR3 is TGTGCCAGCAGCTGGGGTGGGACAGAAGCCTACGAGCAGTACTTC.